These 23 T cell receptor beta chains originate from one sample sequenced in a study of cytomegalovirus exposure and HLA in healthy donors. Primers: 60 Vbeta forward and 13 Jbeta reverse. The data were produced by immunoSEQ multiplex PCR, yet TCRdb's version contains in-frame clones alone and is incomplete. The repertoire holds 150,000 to 200,000 clones, with about nine tenths as singletons. Input material: PBMCs. The receptors were sampled from a boy aged 2 to 9 in good health and CMV-seronegative.

The chain employs TRBV19 and TRBJ2-1; unclear D gene. The V and J ends lost 6 bases and 0 bases respectively, with 12 bases between them. The CDR3 is 15 residues long. Per the germline V gene, CDR1 is LNHDA and CDR2 is SQIVND (reference sequence). CDR3 loop: CASRTTPSSYNEQFF. Written as DNA, the CDR3 is TGTGCCAGTAGGACGACTCCAAGCTCCTACAATGAGCAGTTCTTC.

The genes are TRBV5-6 and TRBJ2-2; 11 bases fit TRBD1. With 4 bases clipped from V and 6 bases from J, the junction kept 5 bases outside the gene matches. This CDR3 has 15 residues. The V gene's germline CDR1 is SGHDT and CDR2 YYEEEE. The DNA of the CDR3 is TGTGCCAGCAGCGGGCGGGACAGGGGGGCCGGGGAGCTGTTTTTT. Its protein is CASSGRDRGAGELFF.

The chain links TRBV11-2 to TRBJ2-1, with TRBD2 matching 13 bases. Germline V gene data show CDR1 as SGHAT and CDR2 as FQNNGV. Trimming cost V 5 bases and J 13 bases; bases outside gene matches: 8. The CDR3 length is 14 residues. DNA for the CDR3: TGTGCCAGCAGCCTCCGACGGACTAGCGGGGGCCAGTTCTTC. Amino acids: CASSLRRTSGGQFF.

The V gene is TRBV5-1, the J gene TRBJ2-5; TRBD2 aligns across 7 bases. J gave up 2 bases and V 4 bases, and 11 bases lay outside the gene matches. CDR1 is SGHRS and CDR2 is YFSETQ in the germline V gene. This CDR3 has 16 residues. In DNA form, the CDR3 reads TGCGCCAGCAGCGGGGGGAGGGACGGAGGTCAAGAGACCCAGTACTTC. This gives the protein CASSGGRDGGQETQYF.

CDR3 bases: TGTGCCAGCAGTTACTCTACAGGGGGCGCGGACTACGAGCAGTACTTC. It codes for CASSYSTGGADYEQYF. This rearrangement joins TRBV6-5 to TRBJ2-7; 9 bases fit TRBD1. V lost 0 bases and J lost 3; bases outside the gene matches: 6. Germline CDR1 reads MNHEY; CDR2 reads SVGAGI. CDR3 length: 16 amino acids.

The CDR3 DNA is TGTGCCAGCAGCTTAGGCGGCGTCCGGACTGAAGCTTTCTTT. This gives the protein CASSLGGVRTEAFF. V gene TRBV7-3 combines with J gene TRBJ1-1; D is undetermined. CDR1 SGHTA and CDR2 FQGTGA come from the germline V gene. The V gene lost 2 bases and the J gene lost 5 bases, with 12 bases spanning the gap. This CDR3 region has 14 residues.

The V call is TRBV7-9, the J call TRBJ1-1, with D maybe TRBD1 (6 bases). Deletions cut 5 bases from V and 8 bases from J, with 12 bases between. The CDR3 is made up of 12 amino acids. The germline V gene encodes CDR1 SEHNR and CDR2 FQNEAQ (reference sequence). In DNA, the CDR3 is TGTGCCAGCAGCAAGGGGGTGGCCGAAGCTTTCTTT. The encoded protein is CASSKGVAEAFF.

V gene TRBV5-1 combines with J gene TRBJ2-2, with 7 bases identical to TRBD2. The germline gives CDR1 SGHRS, CDR2 YFSETQ. This CDR3 spans 14 amino acids. Trimming took 5 bases from V and 6 from J; bases not matched to a gene: 7. In DNA form, the CDR3 reads TGCGCCAGCAGAGATAGCCGGGGGGCCGGGGAGCTGTTTTTT. Its protein product is CASRDSRGAGELFF.

The chain carries TRBV19 and TRBJ2-2; D is possibly TRBD2 (5 bases). CDR1 and CDR2 (germline): LNHDA, SQIVND (reference sequence). The CDR3 is 16 amino acids. The ends were cut back, 2 bases at V and 0 bases at J, with 10 bases in the middle. CDR3 DNA sequence: TGTGCCAGTAGTATATTCGCGGGTTCGAACACCGGGGAGCTGTTTTTT. Its protein is CASSIFAGSNTGELFF.

The genes are TRBV7-9 and TRBJ2-1, with D unresolved. The CDR3 totals 17 residues. CDR1 is SEHNR, CDR2 FQNEAQ, per germline (reference sequence). The ends were cut back, 4 bases at V and 0 bases at J, with 16 bases in the middle. CDR3 amino acids: CASSSPQNRSSYNEQFF. The CDR3 DNA sequence: TGTGCCAGCAGCTCCCCTCAAAATAGGAGCTCCTACAATGAGCAGTTCTTC.

The rearrangement uses TRBV28 and TRBJ1-4; D not certain. The ends were cut back, 4 bases at V and 6 bases at J, with 9 bases in the middle. Germline V gives CDR1 MDHEN, CDR2 SYDVKM. The CDR3 is made up of 13 amino acids. CDR3 loop: CASSWAGYEKLFF. CDR3 coding DNA: TGTGCCAGCAGTTGGGCGGGTTATGAAAAACTGTTTTTT.

The V gene is TRBV15, the J gene TRBJ2-5, with D perhaps matching TRBD2 (5 bases). Germline lookup yields CDR1 LNHNV and CDR2 YYDKDF (reference sequence). The V gene lost 8 bases and the J gene lost 3 bases, with 10 bases spanning the gap. This CDR3 contains 12 residues. The CDR3 coding sequence is TGTGCCACCCAGAAGGGAGAAGAGACCCAGTACTTC. This encodes CATQKGEETQYF.

The genes are TRBV5-6 and TRBJ2-5; 10 nucleotides agree with TRBD2. The tail of the sequence fits TRBJ2-7 better, so the J call may be wrong. Germline V gives CDR1 SGHDT, CDR2 YYEEEE. The CDR3 length is 15 residues. Here the CDR3 reads CASSSLAGASYEQYF. In nucleotides, the CDR3 is TGTGCCAGCAGCAGTCTAGCGGGGGCATCCTACGAGCAGTACTTC.

The CDR3, as DNA: TGTGCCAGTAGTACCCACGGCCAGGGTTGGAGCAATCAGCCCCAGCATTTT. Translation gives CASSTHGQGWSNQPQHF. V and J are TRBV19 and TRBJ1-5; D perhaps matches TRBD1 (5 bases). The CDR3 spans 17 residues. Deletions cut 4 bases from V and 1 base from J, with 17 bases between. From germline, CDR1 is LNHDA and CDR2 SQIVND (reference sequence).

The chain carries TRBV27 and TRBJ2-7; 9 bases align to TRBD2. Germline V gene lookup returns CDR1 MNHEY and CDR2 SMNVEV (reference sequence). The CDR3 totals 15 residues. After removal of 8 bases from V and 2 bases from J, the junction contained 10 bases not matched to a gene. CDR3 nucleotide sequence: TGTGCCAGCGGGCCCTCGGGCGGGAGGGCCTACGAGCAGTACTTC. It encodes CASGPSGGRAYEQYF.

As for this clone: One junction end disagrees with the germline gene, perhaps due to a read error. This chain connects TRBV7-9 to TRBJ1-1, with D possibly being TRBD1 (6 bases). The CDR3 is 14 residues long. Germline V gene data show CDR1 as SEHNR and CDR2 as FQNEAQ (reference sequence). The chain's CDR3 is CSSSLKNRDAEAFF. In DNA form, the CDR3 reads TGTTCCAGCAGCCTAAAAAACAGGGACGCTGAAGCTTTCTTT.

V and J are TRBV7-9 and TRBJ1-1; a weak D match, TRBD1 (6 bases). The CDR3 runs 15 residues. Between the trimmed V and J ends, which lost 5 bases and 2 bases, there was a span of 15 bases. Germline loops: CDR1 SEHNR, CDR2 FQNEAQ (reference sequence). CDR3 DNA: TGTGCCAGCAGCACAGGGAGGGACTCTAACACTGAAGCTTTCTTT. As protein: CASSTGRDSNTEAFF.

The V call is TRBV11-3, the J call TRBJ2-7, with 10 bases that match TRBD1. J was trimmed by 5 bases and V by 6 bases; bases with no gene match: 10. Germline-derived CDR1 and CDR2 are SGHNT and YENEEA. The CDR3 has 15 residues. CDR3 sequence: CASSGPGTGVDEQYF. The DNA of the CDR3 is TGTGCCAGCAGTGGTCCCGGGACAGGGGTCGACGAGCAGTACTTC.

This rearrangement joins TRBV7-3 to TRBJ2-2; TRBD2 matches at 10 bases. Germline V gene lookup returns CDR1 SGHTA and CDR2 FQGTGA. The CDR3 has 17 amino acids. The V segment lost 5 bases and the J segment 3 bases; nucleotides outside the gene matches: 9. In DNA form, the CDR3 reads TGTGCCAGCAGCCCCGGTACGCTAGCGGGGGACACCGGGGAGCTGTTTTTT. As protein: CASSPGTLAGDTGELFF.

The chain is built from TRBV20-1 and TRBJ2-5; D may be TRBD1 (6 bases). Trimming took off 3 bases at V and 6 bases at J, with 8 bases between the two ends. This CDR3 is built from 11 residues. Germline CDR1 reads DFQATT; CDR2 reads SNEGSKA (reference sequence). CDR3 sequence reads: CSASQGQTQYF. As DNA, the CDR3 is TGCAGTGCTAGTCAGGGGCAGACCCAGTACTTC.

This rearrangement joins TRBV14 to TRBJ1-5, with D uncertain. The V gene's germline CDR1 is SGHDN and CDR2 FVKESK. The V end was cut by 4 bases, the J end by 4 bases, with 8 bases between. The CDR3 length is 13 residues. CDR3 region: CASSLGLNQPQHF. The CDR3 region has the DNA TGTGCCAGCAGCCTCGGACTAAATCAGCCCCAGCATTTT.

V and J are TRBV7-7 and TRBJ2-7; a weak D match, TRBD1 (6 bases). The germline V and J ends were trimmed by 5 bases and 6 bases, with 14 bases remaining between them. CDR3 length: 13 residues. Germline V gene sequence: CDR1 SSHAT, CDR2 FNYEAQ (reference sequence). CDR3 amino acids: CASSLNRAGEQYF. The CDR3 DNA reads as TGTGCCAGCAGCCTGAACAGGGCAGGCGAGCAGTACTTC.

This clone was picked up one time. The chain links TRBV5-1 to TRBJ2-7, with 13 bases that match TRBD2. V shed 6 bases and J 2 bases; nucleotides not matched to a gene: 8. Per germline, CDR1 SGHRS and CDR2 YFSETQ. This CDR3 has 16 amino acids. CDR3 bases: TGCGCCAGCAACCTCGGGACTAGCGGGGATGCCTACGAGCAGTACTTC. It yields the protein CASNLGTSGDAYEQYF.